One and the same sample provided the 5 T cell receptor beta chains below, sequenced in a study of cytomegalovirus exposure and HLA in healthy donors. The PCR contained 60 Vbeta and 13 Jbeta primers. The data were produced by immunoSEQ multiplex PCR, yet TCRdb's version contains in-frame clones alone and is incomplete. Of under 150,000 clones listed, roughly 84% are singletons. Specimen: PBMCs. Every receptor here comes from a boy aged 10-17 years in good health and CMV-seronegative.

CDR3 protein: CASSEPDRSGTQYF. CDR3 DNA: TGTGCCAGCAGTGAACCCGACCGCTCGGGGACCCAGTACTTC. The rearrangement joins TRBV25-1 to TRBJ2-5; D remains ambiguous. Trimming shortened V by 2 bases and J by 7 bases, and 14 bases separated the two germline ends. The CDR3 consists of 14 residues. Germline CDR1 reads MGHDK; CDR2 reads SYGVNS.

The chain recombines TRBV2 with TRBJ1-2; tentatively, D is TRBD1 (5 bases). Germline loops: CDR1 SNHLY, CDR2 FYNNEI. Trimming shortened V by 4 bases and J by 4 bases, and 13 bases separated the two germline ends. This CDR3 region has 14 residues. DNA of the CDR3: TGTGCCAGCAGTGGCACTCGGGGGAGCTATGGCTACACCTTC. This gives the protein CASSGTRGSYGYTF. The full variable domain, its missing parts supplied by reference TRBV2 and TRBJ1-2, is EPEVTQTPSHQVTQMGQEVILRCVPISNHLYFYWYRQILGQKVEFLVSFYNNEISEKSEIFDDQFSVERPDGSNFTLKIRSTKLEDSAMYFCASSGTRGSYGYTFGSGTRLTVV.

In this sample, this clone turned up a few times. The chain's CDR3 is CASSLRDSSYEQYF. As DNA, the CDR3 is TGCGCCAGCAGCCTCCGGGACAGCTCCTACGAGCAGTACTTC. V is TRBV4-3 and J is TRBJ2-7; TRBD1 matches 7 bases. The germline V gene has CDR1 LGHNA and CDR2 YSLEER. CDR3 length: 14 amino acids. The V and J ends lost 4 bases and 0 bases, in that order; junction bases with no gene match: 3.

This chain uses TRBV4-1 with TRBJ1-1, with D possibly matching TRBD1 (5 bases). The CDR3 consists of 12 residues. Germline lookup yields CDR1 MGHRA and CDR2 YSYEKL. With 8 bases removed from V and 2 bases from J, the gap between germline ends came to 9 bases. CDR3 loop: CASGTGNTEAFF. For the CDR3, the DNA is TGCGCCAGCGGAACAGGCAACACTGAAGCTTTCTTT.

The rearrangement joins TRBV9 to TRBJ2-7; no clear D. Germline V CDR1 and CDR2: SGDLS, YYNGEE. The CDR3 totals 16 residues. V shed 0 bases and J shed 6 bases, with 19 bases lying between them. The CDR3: CASSVGVSAPRIEQYF. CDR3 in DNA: TGTGCCAGCAGCGTAGGTGTTTCGGCGCCTAGGATCGAGCAGTACTTC.